A selection of T cell receptor beta chains follows, all from one sample in a study of cytomegalovirus exposure and HLA in healthy donors. Profiled with immunoSEQ multiplex PCR; TCRdb holds only in-frame clones, not every one. The table records some 100,000 clones, about nine tenths of them present only once. Sequenced material: PBMCs. The source of these receptors is a woman aged 18-30 years in good health and CMV-seronegative. The CDR3 runs from the conserved cysteine through the conserved F or W. Fields, in order: CDR3 protein, V gene, J gene.

CASSYPLVPQPQHF,TRBV28,TRBJ1-5
CASSLRGLAGGPNETQYF,TRBV7-3,TRBJ2-5
CASSPRGHYGYTF,TRBV18,TRBJ1-2
CASKMTGAYF,TRBV2,TRBJ2-7
CASSVGLSGNTIYF,TRBV2,TRBJ1-3
CASSLRQGAGQPQHF,TRBV11-2,TRBJ1-5
CASSEWTGGGATQHF,TRBV2,TRBJ1-5
CASSEKILNTGELFF,TRBV2,TRBJ2-2
CASGRTGGSSYEQYF,TRBV7-2,TRBJ2-7
CASTRQGAGGTDTQYF,TRBV2,TRBJ2-3
CASSHPDRGYYGYTF,TRBV4-2,TRBJ1-2
CASSIDGYEQFF,TRBV19,TRBJ2-1
CASRARTGGAKETQYF,TRBV7-2,TRBJ2-5
CASSSAGTSYLAQYF,TRBV6-6,TRBJ2-3
CASSLLNIGTGRWEQYF,TRBV28,TRBJ2-7
CASSLAGRKAFF,TRBV27,TRBJ1-1
CASSLTNPGQKNSPLHF,TRBV7-6,TRBJ1-6
CASSVRVYNEQFF,TRBV9,TRBJ2-1
CASSIEGTVSLHF,TRBV2,TRBJ1-6
CASSQDWLKGENTEAFF,TRBV4-3,TRBJ1-1
CASSLRGQTEAFF,TRBV5-4,TRBJ1-1
CASSLGRGAYEQYF,TRBV27,TRBJ2-7
CPSRLKGGPCGYTF,TRBV12-2,TRBJ1-2
CASSHRDSTIYEQYF,TRBV14,TRBJ2-7
CASSLATGDTEAFF,TRBV5-1,TRBJ1-1
CASSLPGGMLEAFF,TRBV28,TRBJ1-1
CASSLGQGREKLFF,TRBV13,TRBJ1-4
CASSGRQGSGKLFF,TRBV7-9,TRBJ1-4
CASSLVGGSETQYF,TRBV28,TRBJ2-5
CASSDLGGAGNEQFF,TRBV6-4,TRBJ2-1
CASSQLRGTSSYEQYF,TRBV27,TRBJ2-7
CATGLAGVGGELFF,TRBV27,TRBJ2-2
CASRHRGTNEKLFF,TRBV27,TRBJ1-4
CASSSPPSNEQFF,TRBV27,TRBJ2-1
CASSEQGASSYGYTF,TRBV2,TRBJ1-2
CASSMAGGNQPQHF,TRBV19,TRBJ1-5
CASSLRHEAASGQETQYF,TRBV28,TRBJ2-5
CASSLDRGLGSNTEAFF,TRBV5-6,TRBJ1-1
CASSAPDGDEKLFF,TRBV9,TRBJ1-4
CASSTTGTAFEAFF,TRBV6-5,TRBJ1-1
CASSPGTGTDTQYF,TRBV5-6,TRBJ2-3
CASSPQVTQDTQYF,TRBV5-1,TRBJ2-3
CASSPGAPFSYEQYF,TRBV7-6,TRBJ2-7
CASSLAGPVASGPLSDNEQFF,TRBV7-7,TRBJ2-1
CAWIGASGGLSYEQYF,TRBV30,TRBJ2-7
CASSQSQGGEQYF,TRBV14,TRBJ2-7
CASSDDSGGEKLFF,TRBV2,TRBJ1-4
CASSDWNTQYF,TRBV11-1,TRBJ2-3
CASSRQGSTDTQYF,TRBV25-1,TRBJ2-3
CASSLEFQGSSYEQYF,TRBV27,TRBJ2-7
CAWSSAGPTDTQYF,TRBV30,TRBJ2-3
CASSLAGPRELFF,TRBV5-1,TRBJ2-2
CASSVALSSGPYNEQFF,TRBV9,TRBJ2-1